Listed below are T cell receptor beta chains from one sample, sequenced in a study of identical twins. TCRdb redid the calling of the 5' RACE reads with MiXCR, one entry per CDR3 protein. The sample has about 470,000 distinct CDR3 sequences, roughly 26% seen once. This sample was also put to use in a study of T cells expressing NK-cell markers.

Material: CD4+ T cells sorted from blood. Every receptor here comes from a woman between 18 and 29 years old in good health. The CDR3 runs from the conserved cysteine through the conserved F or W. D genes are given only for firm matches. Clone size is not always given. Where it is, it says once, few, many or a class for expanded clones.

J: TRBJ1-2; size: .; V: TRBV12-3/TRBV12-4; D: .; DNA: TGTGCCAGCAGTTGGCGGTATGGCTACACCTTC; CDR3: CASSWRYGYTF
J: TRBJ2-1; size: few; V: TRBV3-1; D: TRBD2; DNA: TGTGCCAGCACTCTAGCGGGAGGGCCGAGGGCTAATGAGCAGTTCTTC; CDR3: CASTLAGGPRANEQFF
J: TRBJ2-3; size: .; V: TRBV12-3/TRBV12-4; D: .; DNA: TGTGCCAGCAGTTTAGCCTTCACAGTTACTAGCACAGATACGCAGTATTTT; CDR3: CASSLAFTVTSTDTQYF
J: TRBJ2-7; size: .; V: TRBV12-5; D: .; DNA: TGTGCTAGTGGTTTGGGGACGGAACCATACTCCTACGAGCAGTACTTC; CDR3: CASGLGTEPYSYEQYF
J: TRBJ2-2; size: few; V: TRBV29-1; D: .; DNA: TGCAGCGTCCTAGACGGGCCCGGCACCGGGGAGCTGTTTTTT; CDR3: CSVLDGPGTGELFF
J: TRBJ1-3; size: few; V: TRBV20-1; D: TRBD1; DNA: TGCAGTGCTACCTCGGGACAGGGTGACACCATATATTTT; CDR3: CSATSGQGDTIYF
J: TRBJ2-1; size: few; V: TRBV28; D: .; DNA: TGTGCCAGCAGTTTCTTAGGGTTCGAGAATGAGCAGTTCTTC; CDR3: CASSFLGFENEQFF
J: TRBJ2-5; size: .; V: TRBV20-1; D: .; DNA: TGCAGTGTGAGATTGGGAGATCGGGAGACCCAGTACTTC; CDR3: CSVRLGDRETQYF
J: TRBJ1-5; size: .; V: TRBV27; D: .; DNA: TGTGCGGATTTAAAGGACGTCAGCAATCAGCCCCAGCATTTT; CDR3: CADLKDVSNQPQHF
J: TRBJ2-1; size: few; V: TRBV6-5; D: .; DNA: TGTGCCAGCACCGACGGCTATGAGCAGTTCTTC; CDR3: CASTDGYEQFF
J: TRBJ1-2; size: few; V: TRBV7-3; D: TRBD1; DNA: TGTGCCAGCAGCTCCCCGGGACAGGGGGCGCGTGGCTACACCTTC; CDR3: CASSSPGQGARGYTF
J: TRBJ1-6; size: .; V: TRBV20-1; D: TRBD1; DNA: TGCAGTGCTAGCGGAGGGGGCGGTTCACCCCTCCACTTT; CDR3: CSASGGGGSPLHF
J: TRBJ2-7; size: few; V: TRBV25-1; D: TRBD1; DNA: TGTGCCAGCCGGGACAGAAACTCCTACGAGCAGTACTTC; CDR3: CASRDRNSYEQYF
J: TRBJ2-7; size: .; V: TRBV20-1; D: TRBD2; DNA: TGCAGTGCTAGAAGTCCGGGAGGCTACGAGCAGTACTTC; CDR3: CSARSPGGYEQYF
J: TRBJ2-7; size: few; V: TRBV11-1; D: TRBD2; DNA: TGTGCCAGCAGCCACCAGTTTGGGACTAGCGAGGCGATCGACTACGAGCAGTACTTC; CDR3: CASSHQFGTSEAIDYEQYF
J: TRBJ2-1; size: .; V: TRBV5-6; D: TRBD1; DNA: TGTGCCAGCAGCCCCCTTGGGGACAGGCTTTCCAATGAGCAGTTCTTC; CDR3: CASSPLGDRLSNEQFF
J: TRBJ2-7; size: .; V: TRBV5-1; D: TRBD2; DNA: TGCGCCAGCGGGGAGGGAGGGAGCGAGCAGTACTTC; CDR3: CASGEGGSEQYF
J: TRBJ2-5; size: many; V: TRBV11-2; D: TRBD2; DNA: TGTGCCAGCAGCGCCAGGGGACTAGCGGGGGCGGACAGGAAGACCCAGTACTTC; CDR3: CASSARGLAGADRKTQYF
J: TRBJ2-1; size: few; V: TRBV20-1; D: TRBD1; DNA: TGCAGTGCTAGAGATCCAGGGGGCGGTGAGCAGTTCTTC; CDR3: CSARDPGGGEQFF
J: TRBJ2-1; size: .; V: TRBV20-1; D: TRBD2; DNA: TGCAGTGCTAGATCCGGGAGGGCCCACAATGAGCAGTTCTTC; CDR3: CSARSGRAHNEQFF
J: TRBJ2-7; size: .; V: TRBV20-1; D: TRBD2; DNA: TGCAGTGCTGTCGGACCAGCGGGAGATGTGCAGTACTTC; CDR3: CSAVGPAGDVQYF
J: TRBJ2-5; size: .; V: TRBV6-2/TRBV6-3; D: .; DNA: TGTGCCAGCAGGAACGACAGAATAAGAGAGACCCAGTACTTC; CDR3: CASRNDRIRETQYF
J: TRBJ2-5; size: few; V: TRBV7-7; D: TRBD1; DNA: TGTGCCAGCAGCTTAGGTGGCAGGGGGAGACAAGAGACCCAGTACTTC; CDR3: CASSLGGRGRQETQYF
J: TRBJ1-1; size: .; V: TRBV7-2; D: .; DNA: TGTGCCAGCAGCTTAGCTTTCGGTGGAAACACTGAAGCTTTCTTT; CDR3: CASSLAFGGNTEAFF
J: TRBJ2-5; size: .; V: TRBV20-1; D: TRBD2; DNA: TGCAGTGCCCCTTCTAGCGGGCTTCAAGAGACCCAGTACTTC; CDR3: CSAPSSGLQETQYF
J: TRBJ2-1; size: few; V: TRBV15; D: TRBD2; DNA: TGTGCCACCAACTCGAAAGCGGGAATATCCTACAATGAGCAGTTCTTC; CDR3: CATNSKAGISYNEQFF
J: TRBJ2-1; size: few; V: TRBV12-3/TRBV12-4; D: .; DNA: TGTGCCAGCAGTTTAAGTGGACTCGGGTACAATGAGCAGTTCTTC; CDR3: CASSLSGLGYNEQFF
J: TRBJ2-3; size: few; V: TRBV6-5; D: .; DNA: TGTGCCAGCAGTTACTCGAAGCGGAACACAGATACGCAGTATTTT; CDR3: CASSYSKRNTDTQYF
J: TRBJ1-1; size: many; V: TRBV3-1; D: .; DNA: TGTGCCAGCAGGGGGTCGTTAGAAGCTTTCTTT; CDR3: CASRGSLEAFF
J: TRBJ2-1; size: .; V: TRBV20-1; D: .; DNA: TGCAGTGCACGAGTTGGTGGCACCTACAATGAGCAGTTCTTC; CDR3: CSARVGGTYNEQFF
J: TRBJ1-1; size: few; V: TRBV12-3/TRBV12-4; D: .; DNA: TGTGCTTCGAACGCAGTATTTATGACTGAAGCTTTCTTT; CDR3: CASNAVFMTEAFF
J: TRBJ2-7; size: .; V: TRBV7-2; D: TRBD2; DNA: TGTGCCAGCAGCTTAAAGGCTAGCGGGAGACTTGAGCAGTACTTC; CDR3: CASSLKASGRLEQYF
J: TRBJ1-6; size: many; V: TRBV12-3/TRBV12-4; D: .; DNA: TGTGCCAGCAGGGCCCCGGGTCCAGGAAGATCACCCCTCCACTTT; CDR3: CASRAPGPGRSPLHF
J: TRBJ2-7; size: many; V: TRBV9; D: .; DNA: TGTGCCAGCAGCCCCGGACGGGGTTACGAGCAGTACTTC; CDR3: CASSPGRGYEQYF
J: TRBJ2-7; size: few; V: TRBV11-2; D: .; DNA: TGTGCCAGCAGCCGCCTAACCGGGTCAACCCCCTACGAGCAGTACTTC; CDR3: CASSRLTGSTPYEQYF
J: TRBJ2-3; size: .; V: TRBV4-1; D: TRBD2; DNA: TGCGCCAGCAACGTTCGAGCGGGGTCTAGCACAGATACGCAGTATTTT; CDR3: CASNVRAGSSTDTQYF
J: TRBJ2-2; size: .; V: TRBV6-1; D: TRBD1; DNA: TGTGCCAGCATCCGGGACAGGGCGAACACCGGGGAGCTGTTTTTT; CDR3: CASIRDRANTGELFF
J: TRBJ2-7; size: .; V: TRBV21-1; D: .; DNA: TGTGCCAACCTCGGGACAGGGGTCCACGAGCAGTACTTC; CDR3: CANLGTGVHEQYF
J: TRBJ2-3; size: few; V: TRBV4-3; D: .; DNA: TGCGCCAGCAGCCAAGGAGGGACTTTCACAGATACGCAGTATTTT; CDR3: CASSQGGTFTDTQYF
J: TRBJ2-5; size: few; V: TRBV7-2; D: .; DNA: TGTGCCAGCAGCCGACAGTTCCAAGAGACCCAGTACTTC; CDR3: CASSRQFQETQYF
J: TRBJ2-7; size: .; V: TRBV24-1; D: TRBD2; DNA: TGTGCCACCGTTGATGGACTAGCGGGAGTAAACGAGCAGTACTTC; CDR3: CATVDGLAGVNEQYF
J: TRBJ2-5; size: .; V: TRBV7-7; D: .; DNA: TGTGCCAGCAGCCTTAGCGGAATAGAGACCCAGTACTTC; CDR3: CASSLSGIETQYF
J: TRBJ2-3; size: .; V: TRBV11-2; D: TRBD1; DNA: TGTGCCAGCAGCTTAATCGGACAGGGGTCAGATACGCAGTATTTT; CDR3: CASSLIGQGSDTQYF
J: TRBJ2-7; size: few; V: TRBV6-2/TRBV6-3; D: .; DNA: TGTGCCAGCACGGGGGTCCTTAGCTCCTACGAGCAGTACTTC; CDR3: CASTGVLSSYEQYF
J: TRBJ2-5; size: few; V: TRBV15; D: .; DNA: TGTGCCACCAGGAAGGATAGGGAGACCCAGTACTTC; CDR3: CATRKDRETQYF
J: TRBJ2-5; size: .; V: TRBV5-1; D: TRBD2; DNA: TGCGCCAGCAGCCCAGCGAGCGCGGGAGGGTTCCCTGAGACCCAGTACTTC; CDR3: CASSPASAGGFPETQYF
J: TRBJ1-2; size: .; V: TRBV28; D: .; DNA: TGTGCCAGCAGTTTGAATTGGGCCGGCGGCTACACCTTC; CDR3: CASSLNWAGGYTF
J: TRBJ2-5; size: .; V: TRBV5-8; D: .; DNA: TGTGCCAGCAGCTTGCAGGGTCATGAGACCCAGTACTTC; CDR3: CASSLQGHETQYF
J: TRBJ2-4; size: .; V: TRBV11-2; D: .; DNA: TGTGCCAGCAGCTTAGCGGGGGCATTAGCCAAAAACATTCAGTACTTC; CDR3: CASSLAGALAKNIQYF
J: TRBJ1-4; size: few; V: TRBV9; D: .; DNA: TGTGCCAGCAGCCTTGGACAGTCCCGAAGTGAAAAACTGTTTTTT; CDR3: CASSLGQSRSEKLFF
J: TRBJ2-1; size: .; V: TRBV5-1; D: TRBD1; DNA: TGCGCCAGCAGCTGGGGGCAGGGGGATCGAAATGAGCAGTTCTTC; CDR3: CASSWGQGDRNEQFF
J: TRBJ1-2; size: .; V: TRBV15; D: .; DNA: TGTGCCACCAGCAGATCCGGGACGGCGGCTAACTATGGCTACACCTTC; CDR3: CATSRSGTAANYGYTF
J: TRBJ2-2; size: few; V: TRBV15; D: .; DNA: TGTGCCACCAGCAGAGTTTTGGGCGCCGGGTTCGCCGGGGAGCTGTTTTTT; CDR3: CATSRVLGAGFAGELFF
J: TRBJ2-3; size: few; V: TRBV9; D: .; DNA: TGTGCCAGCAGCGGCGGGGGAGGGGGGGATACGCAGTATTTT; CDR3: CASSGGGGGDTQYF